Here is one T cell receptor (beta chain) with its context. This clone is termed medium-sized (0.01 to 0.1%). It has no known antigen specificity. The input lacks base qualities; no much larger clone sits a single base away. This entry comes from a study of cytomegalovirus exposure and HLA in healthy donors (dated by TCRdb to between 2016 and 2019). Looking at the study overall: An earlier analysis of about 560 of the donors reported 250 to 300 Gb of sequence data and about 120 million unique TCR beta sequences obtained from about 179 million T cells. To study patterns of TCR occurrence, a later analysis re-analyzed previously published TCR beta repertoires from several hundred donors and added high-resolution HLA genotyping. The study used immunosequencing to profile the T cell repertoires of 670 or so subjects and linked those repertoires to cytomegalovirus serostatus. Donor age, sex, ethnicity and CMV serostatus were collected together with the repertoire data. To decide whether each TCR beta V gene segment behaved as functional or pseudogenic, an earlier analysis of some 570 of the donors relied on high-throughput TCR beta sequencing. To predict cytomegalovirus infection status, the study combined high-throughput TCR immunosequencing, statistical association of individual TCRs with disease status, and machine learning. Across some 400 genotyped donors of the cohort, an average of 235,054 unique TCR beta nucleotide sequences per donor were sequenced, and roughly 20% of those sequences were non-productive. All discovery cohort repertoires had been generated on a single sequencing platform. Both class I and class II loci were covered by HLA typing, at four-digit resolution. About 300 gigabases of sequencing data and some 85 million unique TCR sequences were included in an early release covering roughly 700 HLA-typed donors. The number of donors typed differed by locus, with about 629-630 for A, B, C, DRB1 and DQB1, 522 for DQA1, nearly 610 for DPA1, and around 450 for DPB1. The study aimed to test whether signatures of past pathogen exposure could be identified by cataloging public T cell receptors. Because of strong linkage in the cohort, roughly five DR-DQ haplotypes were treated as single units for association and clustering. A separate validation cohort of roughly 120 different subjects was used in addition to the approximately 640-subject first cohort. In the later analysis, no new phenotypic data were used to find candidate immune exposures; instead, reliance was placed on TCR beta sequences and their occurrence across donors. Of the roughly 400 genotyped donors, 81% fell in the genetic ancestry cluster associated with self-reported Caucasian donors. In a later genetic analysis, genome-wide SNP genotypes for about three fifths of the 666 donors were used, and that subset was treated as a discovery cohort. Results and caveats for the whole study, not just this receptor: Broadly in line with IMGT annotations, most TCR beta V segments showed up in productive rearrangements about 87% or about 30% of the time in an earlier analysis of roughly 590 of the donors. A later genetic analysis associated a missense DCLRE1C variant with V-gene and J-gene trimming of TCR beta chains, and an independent cohort replicated the association. Linkage disequilibrium might explain the correlated functional status among segregating V segments, but an unknown experimental factor could not be ruled out. The earlier analysis of fewer than 750 of the donors excluded 15 to 20 rarely observed V segments, including chromosome 9 orphons, because counts were too low. While some public TCRs were present in many individuals, most TCR sequences turned up only very rarely across donors. According to a later analysis, parvovirus B19, influenza, CMV and Epstein-Barr virus appeared linked to several top co-occurrence clusters. In a later analysis, HLA-associated TCR beta chains were found to be more clonally expanded and to have lower generation probabilities than equally common non-associated chains. A cluster of highly shared sequence variants was judged likely to be a technical artifact of the sequencing pipeline. A further reported finding was that TCR beta sequences accurately predicted the HLA-A and HLA-B alleles for most subjects in the first cohort. In both the original and validation cohorts, the classifier was reported to diagnose cytomegalovirus status with high specificity and sensitivity. HLA typing was unavailable for some donors at each locus, so association tests used only the typed subset. It was suggested by the authors that the approach could potentially be generalized to other disease states and immunological phenotypes. A few of the identified cytomegalovirus-associated TCR beta chains were confirmed in vitro to be specific for cytomegalovirus antigens. When HLA alleles, especially DR and DQ, strongly co-occurred, TCR associations were difficult to assign to individual alleles. For the cohort, immune exposure information was limited to CMV serostatus. According to a later analysis, most CMV-associated TCR beta chains appeared to be HLA-restricted, and the HLA associations seemed to be driven largely by CMV exposure. In a later genetic analysis, fewer N-insertions in productive TCRs were reported among donors in an Asian-associated ancestry cluster than the roughly 640-donor mean. In a later analysis, some 18,000 TCR beta sequences were associated with specific HLA alleles at a false discovery rate of 0.05. Presence/absence analyses assumed roughly uniform sequencing depth across donors, an assumption that may not hold. A later analysis found that TCR association rates varied across HLA loci, with DRB1 alleles showing the most associated TCRs and HLA-C alleles the fewest. The cohort was sequenced for TCR beta chains only, and without alpha or paired-chain data the features that could be detected were limited. The study gave a list of under 200 TCR beta chains associated with cytomegalovirus. Because the 87-base-pair reads could not distinguish some IMGT-functional V segments, including TRBV6-2 and TRBV6-3, those segments were excluded.

From the cysteine through the phenylalanine, the CDR3 covers 12 amino acids. Solely the CDR3 DNA is kept, with 36 bases framed from the first base. The germline V gene encodes CDR1 SGHRS and CDR2 YFSETQ. Trimming takes 2 bases off V and 7 bases off J; junction bases not matched to a gene: 1. The cohort comprised under 700 healthy bone marrow donors. At the time of sampling, all cohort members were nominally healthy, though unrecorded immune exposures were likely present. CMV serostatus was recorded as positive for just under 300 and negative for about 50% of the roughly 670 cohort members, whereas no CMV serostatus was recorded for the donor in question. Each donor provided a peripheral blood sample, and peripheral blood mononuclear cells were used for TCR beta sequencing. Genomic DNA extraction from the blood cell samples was performed with the Qiagen DNeasy Blood Extraction Kit. Libraries were made using the immunoSEQ multiplex PCR assay. For the multiplex PCR, a mixture combining 60 forward primers for TCR Vbeta segments and 13 reverse primers for TCR Jbeta segments was used. Amplification of the CDR3 region of rearranged TCR beta genes was performed with a multiplex PCR assay on genomic DNA. The Illumina HiSeq System was used to sequence the amplified TCR beta libraries as 87-base-pair reads. The original pipeline was this. Across the 640 or so repertoires, a later analysis counted tens of millions of unique TCR beta chains, roughly 11 million of which were shared by at least two donors. Raw reads were error-corrected and collapsed into unique sequences with a nearest-neighbor algorithm that merged closely related sequences to remove PCR and sequencing errors. To assign V, D and J gene segments, CDR3 sequences were aligned to IMGT reference sequences. For a sequence to be retained, a match of at least six nucleotides to both a V gene segment and a J gene segment was required. Rearrangements were called productive when the CDR3 lacked stop codons and stayed in frame with V and J; all others were non-productive. Following IMGT convention, CDR3 was defined as the stretch from the second conserved V-encoded cysteine to the conserved J-encoded phenylalanine. The earlier analysis of roughly 590 of the donors excluded sequences that lacked an unambiguous match to a single V gene segment. In an earlier analysis of 587 of the donors, a V segment was called functional when productive rearrangements were above 56.7%, and segregating when the standard deviation between donors exceeded 5%. A statistical classification framework was developed to diagnose cytomegalovirus status using the catalog of TCR beta chain sequences. A later analysis assigned V and J genes by comparing TCR nucleotide sequences with IMGT/GENE-DB human TR gene sequences. Using the TCRdist pipeline, a later analysis assigned CDR3 sequences along with most-parsimonious VDJ recombination scenarios. A later analysis defined each TCR beta chain by its CDR3 amino acid sequence plus V-gene family, and excluded reads lacking a unique V-gene family. As a way to deal with suspected cross-contamination and a sequencing artifact, a later analysis dropped 640 or so nucleotide sequences that were highly shared and had low generation probability. In a later analysis, a clonal expansion index for each public chain was calculated from normalized within-repertoire ranks of inferred template counts. A later analysis computed generation probabilities with a VDJ recombination model fitted to out-of-frame rearrangements, and checked the results against IGoR. Hypergeometric tests were used in a later analysis to score TCR-TCR, TCR-HLA and TCR-CMV co-occurrence, with a repertoire-size bias correction applied to the TCR pairs. False discovery rates were estimated in a later analysis by permuting HLA or CMV assignments 20 times. In a later analysis, co-occurring TCRs were grouped using DBSCAN, with TCRdist sequence similarity added in when clustering inside HLA-allele-positive subsets. Co-occurrence clustering excluded repertoires with fewer than 30,000 or more than 120,000 public chains, plus five with anomalous nucleotide sharing. TCRdb holds this immuneACCESS table with in-frame rearrangements only. Some clones are missing; in checked studies, unresolved V genes explain under half, and the rest has no known cause. From that table come the V and J calls and clone size; the DNA was used to work out D and trimming. Here the sample has about 130,000 clones; 55% to 75% occur a single time. About 3% of the sample belongs to the ten largest clones.

The clonotype comes from a human donor in good health. The rearrangement combines TRBV5-1 with TRBJ1-1; 8 junctional bases match TRBD1. The specimen was PBMCs. This receptor has the CDR3 CASSFGQGEAFF. The DNA sequence is TGCGCCAGCAGCTTCGGACAGGGTGAAGCTTTCTTT.